This T cell receptor (beta chain) was profiled in a study of read filtering for tumor transcriptome and immune sequencing. For the study at large: About 8 patients were R-ISS I, approximately 15 were R-ISS II, six or seven were R-ISS III. Study outcomes and limitations: In IR-seq, single-read clonotypes were roughly 80% of clonotypes but approximately 3.5% of reads. Compared with RNA-seq, IR-seq gave much higher clonotype depth and reliability.

Molecular barcoded adaptors covering alpha/delta and beta/gamma chains were used on roughly 400 ng RNA. Each CDR3 protein is one row after TCRdb ran MiXCR on the reads. The table includes around 130,000 distinct CDR3 sequences, approximately 13% detected once. The germline V gene encodes CDR1 SGDLS and CDR2 YYNGEE. This CDR3 comprises 16 residues. V trimming: 0 bases; J trimming: 7 bases; junction bases outside the gene matches: 9. This clonotype showed up many times. As yet, its antigen is unknown. The sequencing sample was made of a population of CD138-negative cells sorted from bone marrow. This sequence joins TRBV9 and TRBJ2-1; 8 nucleotides match TRBD1. This TCR was sampled from a donor aged 40 or older with multiple myeloma. The CDR3 spells CASSVAMQGAFNEQFF. The CDR3 DNA reads as TGTGCCAGCAGCGTAGCTATGCAGGGGGCGTTTAATGAGCAGTTCTTC.